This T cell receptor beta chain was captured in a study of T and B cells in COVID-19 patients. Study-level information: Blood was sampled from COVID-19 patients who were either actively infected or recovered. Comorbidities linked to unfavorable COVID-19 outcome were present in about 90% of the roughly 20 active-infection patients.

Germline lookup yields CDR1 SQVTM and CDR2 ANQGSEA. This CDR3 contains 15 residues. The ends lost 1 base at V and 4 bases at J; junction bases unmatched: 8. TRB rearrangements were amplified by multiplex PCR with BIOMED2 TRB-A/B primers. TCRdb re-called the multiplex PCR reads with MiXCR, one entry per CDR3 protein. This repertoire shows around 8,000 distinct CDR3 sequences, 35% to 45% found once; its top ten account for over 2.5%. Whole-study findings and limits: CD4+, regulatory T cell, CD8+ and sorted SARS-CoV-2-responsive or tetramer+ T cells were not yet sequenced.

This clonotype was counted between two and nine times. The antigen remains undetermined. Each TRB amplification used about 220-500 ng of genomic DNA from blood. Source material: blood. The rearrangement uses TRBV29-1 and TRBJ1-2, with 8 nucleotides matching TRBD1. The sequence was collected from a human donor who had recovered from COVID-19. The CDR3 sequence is CSVEVGRGLGYGYTF. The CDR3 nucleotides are TGCAGCGTTGAAGTAGGCAGGGGGCTCGGCTATGGCTACACCTTC. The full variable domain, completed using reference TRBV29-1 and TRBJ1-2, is SAVISQKPSRDICQRGTSLTIQCQVDSQVTMMFWYRQQPGQSLTLIATANQGSEATYESGFVIDKFPISRPNLTFSTLTVSNMSPEDSSIYLCSVEVGRGLGYGYTFGSGTRLTVV.